The 4 T cell receptor beta chains reported below all come from one sample, sequenced in a study of shared clonotypes between healthy human individuals. Sequenced by immunoSEQ multiplex PCR; TCRdb stores in-frame clones only, minus some. The sample records approximately 1,500,000 clones, over 95% being singletons. The sample consisted of naive CD4+ T cells sorted from blood. Subset described: CD45RA+ positively selected. The receptor set was obtained from a man between 25 and 39 years old in good health.

The gene calls are TRBV6-1 and TRBJ2-7; 8 bases are shared with TRBD1. Trimming cost V 6 bases and J 6 bases; bases outside gene matches: 10. Germline CDR1 reads MNHNS; CDR2 reads SASEGT. There are 14 residues in the CDR3. The CDR3 sequence: CASREPGQVGEQYF. CDR3 DNA sequence: TGTGCCAGCAGGGAACCGGGACAGGTCGGCGAGCAGTACTTC.

This sequence joins TRBV18 and TRBJ1-5; D is undetermined. Trimming stripped 3 bases from V and 4 bases from J, with 7 bases between. The CDR3 extends over 13 amino acids. Germline lookup yields CDR1 KGHSH and CDR2 LQKENI. Here the CDR3 reads CASSPGENQPQHF. CDR3 coding DNA: TGTGCCAGCTCACCCGGGGAGAATCAGCCCCAGCATTTT.

The chain links TRBV18 to TRBJ2-1; 8 positions match TRBD2. CDR3 size: 16 residues. CDR1 and CDR2 (germline): KGHSH, LQKENI. Trimming cost V 2 bases and J 7 bases; bases outside gene matches: 10. The CDR3 DNA sequence: TGTGCCAGCTCACCATTAGCGGGAAGCGGGTTAAATGAGCAGTTCTTC. It specifies CASSPLAGSGLNEQFF.

Worth noting for this clone: The same CDR3 arises from other DNA sequences in this sample as well. This chain uses TRBV5-1 with TRBJ2-7; no reliable D call. CDR3 length: 12 residues. With 0 bases removed from V and 6 bases from J, the gap between germline ends came to 7 bases. Germline lookup yields CDR1 SGHRS and CDR2 YFSETQ. CDR3 DNA: TGCGCCAGCAGCTTGGAGGGTTTCGAGCAGTACTTC. This gives the protein CASSLEGFEQYF.